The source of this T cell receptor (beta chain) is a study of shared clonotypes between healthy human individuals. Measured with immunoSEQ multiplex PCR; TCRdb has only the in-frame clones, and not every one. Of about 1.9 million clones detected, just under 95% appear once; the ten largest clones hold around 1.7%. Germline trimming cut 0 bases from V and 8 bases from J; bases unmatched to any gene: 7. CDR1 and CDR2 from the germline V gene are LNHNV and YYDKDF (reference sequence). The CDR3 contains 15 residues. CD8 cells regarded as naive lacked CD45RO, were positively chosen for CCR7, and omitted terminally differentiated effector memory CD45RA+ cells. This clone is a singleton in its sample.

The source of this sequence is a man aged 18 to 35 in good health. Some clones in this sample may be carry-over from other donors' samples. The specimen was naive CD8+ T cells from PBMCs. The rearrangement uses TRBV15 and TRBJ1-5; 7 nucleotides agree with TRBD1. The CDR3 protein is CATSREDREEEPQHF. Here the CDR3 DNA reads TGTGCCACCAGCAGAGAAGACAGGGAGGAAGAGCCCCAGCATTTT.